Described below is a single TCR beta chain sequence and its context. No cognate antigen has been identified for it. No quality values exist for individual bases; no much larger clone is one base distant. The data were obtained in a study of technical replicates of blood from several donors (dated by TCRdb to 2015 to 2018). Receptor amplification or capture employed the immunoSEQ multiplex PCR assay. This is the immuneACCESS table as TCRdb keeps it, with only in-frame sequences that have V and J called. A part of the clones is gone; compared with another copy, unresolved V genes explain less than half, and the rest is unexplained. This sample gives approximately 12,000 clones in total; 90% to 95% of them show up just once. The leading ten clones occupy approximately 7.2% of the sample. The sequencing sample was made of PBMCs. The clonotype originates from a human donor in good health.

The sequenced DNA is TGTGCCAGCAGTGTTGACAGGGCTGGGGCAACTAATGAAAAACTGTTTTTT. It translates as CASSVDRAGATNEKLFF. The chain is made from TRBV2 and TRBJ1-4; 7 of the junction bases match TRBD1. CDR1 SNHLY and CDR2 FYNNEI are derived from the germline V gene. The CDR3 numbers 17 residues from cysteine through phenylalanine. Kept here is only the CDR3 DNA, which spans 51 bases and is read in frame from base 1. V and J are trimmed by 4 bases and 0 bases, and the gene matches miss 8 bases of the junction.